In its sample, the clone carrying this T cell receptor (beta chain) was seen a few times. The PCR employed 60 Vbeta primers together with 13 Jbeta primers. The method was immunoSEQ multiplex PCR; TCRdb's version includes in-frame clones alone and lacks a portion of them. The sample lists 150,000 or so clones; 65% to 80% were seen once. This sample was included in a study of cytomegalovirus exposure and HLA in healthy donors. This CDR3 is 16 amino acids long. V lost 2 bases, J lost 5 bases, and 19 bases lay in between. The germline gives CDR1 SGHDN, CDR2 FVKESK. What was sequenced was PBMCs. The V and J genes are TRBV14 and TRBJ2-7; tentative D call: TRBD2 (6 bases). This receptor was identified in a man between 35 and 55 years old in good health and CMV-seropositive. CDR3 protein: CASSQWPPREVDEQYF. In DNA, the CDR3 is TGTGCCAGCAGCCAATGGCCCCCCAGGGAGGTCGACGAGCAGTACTTC.